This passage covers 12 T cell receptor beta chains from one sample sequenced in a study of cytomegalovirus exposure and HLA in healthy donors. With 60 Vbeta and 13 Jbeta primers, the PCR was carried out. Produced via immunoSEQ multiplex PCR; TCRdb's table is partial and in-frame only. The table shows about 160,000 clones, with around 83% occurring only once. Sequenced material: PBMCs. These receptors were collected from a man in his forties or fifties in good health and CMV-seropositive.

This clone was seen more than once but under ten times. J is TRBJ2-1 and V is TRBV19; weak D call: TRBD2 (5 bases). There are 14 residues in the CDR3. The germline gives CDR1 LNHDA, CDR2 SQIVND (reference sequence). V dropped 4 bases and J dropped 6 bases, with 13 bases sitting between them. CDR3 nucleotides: TGTGCCAGTAGTAGGCTAGCAACCGGCAATGAGCAGTTCTTC. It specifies CASSRLATGNEQFF.

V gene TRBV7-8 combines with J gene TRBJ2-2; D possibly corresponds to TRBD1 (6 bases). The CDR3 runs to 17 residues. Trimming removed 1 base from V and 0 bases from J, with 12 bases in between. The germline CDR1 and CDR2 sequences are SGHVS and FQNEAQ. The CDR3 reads CASSLGDTRPNTGELFF. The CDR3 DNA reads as TGTGCCAGCAGCTTAGGGGACACTCGACCGAACACCGGGGAGCTGTTTTTT.

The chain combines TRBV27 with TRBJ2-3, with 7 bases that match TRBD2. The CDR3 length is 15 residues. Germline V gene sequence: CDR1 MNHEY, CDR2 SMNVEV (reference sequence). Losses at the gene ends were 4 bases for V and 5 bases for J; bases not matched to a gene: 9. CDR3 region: CASSSRISGLDTQYF. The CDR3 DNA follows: TGTGCCAGCAGTTCCAGAATTAGCGGGTTAGATACGCAGTATTTT.

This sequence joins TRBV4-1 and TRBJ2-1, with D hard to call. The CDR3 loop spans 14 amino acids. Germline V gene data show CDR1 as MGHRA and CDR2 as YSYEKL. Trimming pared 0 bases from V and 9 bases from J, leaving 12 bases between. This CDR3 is CASSQDRVQGEQFF. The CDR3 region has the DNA TGCGCCAGCAGCCAAGACCGGGTCCAAGGTGAGCAGTTCTTC.

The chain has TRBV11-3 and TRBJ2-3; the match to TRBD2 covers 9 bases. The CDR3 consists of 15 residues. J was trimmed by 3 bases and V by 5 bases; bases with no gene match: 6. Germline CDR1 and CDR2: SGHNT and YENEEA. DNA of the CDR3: TGTGCCAGCAGCCGTAGCGGGAGTAATACAGATACGCAGTATTTT. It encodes CASSRSGSNTDTQYF.

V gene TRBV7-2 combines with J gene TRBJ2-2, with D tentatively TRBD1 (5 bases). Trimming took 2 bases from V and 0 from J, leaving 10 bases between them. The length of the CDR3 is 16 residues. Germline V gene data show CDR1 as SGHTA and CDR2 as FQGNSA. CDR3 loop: CASSLLPGPNTGELFF. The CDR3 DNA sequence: TGTGCCAGCAGCTTACTGCCAGGGCCGAACACCGGGGAGCTGTTTTTT.

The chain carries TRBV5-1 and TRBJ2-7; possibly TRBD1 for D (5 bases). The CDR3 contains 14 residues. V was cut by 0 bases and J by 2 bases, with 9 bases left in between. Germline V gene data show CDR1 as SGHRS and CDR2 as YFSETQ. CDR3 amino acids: CASSLALGAYEQYV. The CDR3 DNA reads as TGCGCCAGCAGCTTGGCCCTAGGGGCCTACGAGCAGTACGTC.

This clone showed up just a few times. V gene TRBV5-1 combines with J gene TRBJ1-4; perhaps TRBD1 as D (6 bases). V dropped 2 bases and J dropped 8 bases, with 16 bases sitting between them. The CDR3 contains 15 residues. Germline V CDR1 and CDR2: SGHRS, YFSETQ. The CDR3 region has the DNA TGCGCCAGCAGCTTCAGGGCAGGGGAAGGCGAAAAACTGTTTTTT. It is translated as CASSFRAGEGEKLFF.

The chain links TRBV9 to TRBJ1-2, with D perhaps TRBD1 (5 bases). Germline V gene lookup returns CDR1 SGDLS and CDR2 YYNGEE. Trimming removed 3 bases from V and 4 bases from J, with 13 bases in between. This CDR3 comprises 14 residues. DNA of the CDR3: TGTGCCAGCAGCGGCGCCAGGGTTGGCTATGGCTACACCTTC. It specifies CASSGARVGYGYTF. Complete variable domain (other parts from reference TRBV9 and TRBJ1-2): DSGVTQTPKHLITATGQRVTLRCSPRSGDLSVYWYQQSLDQGLQFLIQYYNGEERAKGNILERFSAQQFPDLHSELNLSSLELGDSALYFCASSGARVGYGYTFGSGTRLTVV.

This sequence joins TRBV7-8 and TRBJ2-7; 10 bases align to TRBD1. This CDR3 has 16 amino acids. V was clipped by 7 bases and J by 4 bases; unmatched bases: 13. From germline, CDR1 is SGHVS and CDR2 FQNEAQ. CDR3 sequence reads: CASTLQADRGPYEQYF. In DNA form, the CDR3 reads TGTGCCAGCACCCTACAGGCCGACAGGGGGCCGTACGAGCAGTACTTC.

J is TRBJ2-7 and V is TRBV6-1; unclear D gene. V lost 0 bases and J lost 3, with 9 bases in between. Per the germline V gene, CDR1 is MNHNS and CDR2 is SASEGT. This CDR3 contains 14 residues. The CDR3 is CASSEAHSYYEQYF. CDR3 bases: TGTGCCAGCAGTGAAGCGCACAGTTACTACGAGCAGTACTTC.

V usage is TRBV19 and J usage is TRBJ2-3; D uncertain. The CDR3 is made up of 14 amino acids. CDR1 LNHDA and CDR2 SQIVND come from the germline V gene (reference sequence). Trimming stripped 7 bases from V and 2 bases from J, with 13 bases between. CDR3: CASIDGGSTDTQYF. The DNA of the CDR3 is TGTGCCAGTATTGATGGTGGCTCCACAGATACGCAGTATTTT.